This TCR beta chain appears in the sequencing data of a study of STAT5B mutations in CD4+ large granular lymphocyte leukemia. The study's findings and limits: Main leukemic clonotypes were patient-specific, but roughly 25% appeared at low frequency elsewhere. The CD4+ versus CD8+ T-LGLL clonality difference may reflect limited sample size.

Controls came from buffy coats of healthy blood donors. Generated by immunoSEQ multiplex PCR, the TCRdb table keeps only in-frame clones and is missing some. The table has under 40,000 clones, 75% to 85% seen once. This clone has more than one count but fewer than ten. Its antigen is still unknown. Sequenced input: CD4+ T cells from blood buffy coats. This TCR came from a human donor in good health.

CDR3 nucleotides: TGCAGCGTCGGAACAGGGGTCTACGAGCAGTACTTC. Translated, it gives CSVGTGVYEQYF. The chain joins TRBV29-1 to TRBJ2-7; 7 nucleotides align to TRBD1. V shed 6 bases, J shed 3 bases, and the junction held 5 bases outside the gene matches. CDR3 length equals 12 residues. Germline V gives CDR1 SQVTM, CDR2 ANQGSEA.